The 30 T cell receptor beta chains in this list originate from one sample, sequenced in a study of T cells in Graves' hyperthyroidism and ophthalmopathy. The investigators amplified TCR beta CDR3 regions from RNA transcripts. RT-PCR in the first round (using the HTBI primer set) targeted the TCR CDR3. TCRdb reanalysed the multiplex PCR reads using MiXCR and keeps one entry per CDR3 protein. This table has hundreds of thousands of distinct CDR3 sequences, less than 15% appearing once. Sequenced sample: blood. These receptors were collected from a woman under 30 with Graves' hyperthyroidism.

The chain has TRBV28 and TRBJ1-2, with a tentative D call TRBD1 (5 bases). The CDR3 runs 14 residues. Trimming pared 6 bases from V and 5 bases from J, leaving 16 bases between. From germline, CDR1 is MDHEN and CDR2 SYDVKM. The CDR3 DNA reads as TGTGCCAGCAGAGACGTCGGGGCCCGATATGGCTACACCTTC. Translated, it gives CASRDVGARYGYTF.

This clonotype has at least ten counts. This chain joins TRBV28 and TRBJ2-7; 7 bases are a match to TRBD1. Trimming at V came to 8 bases and at J to 3 bases, leaving 4 bases not matched to a gene. The CDR3 runs 12 residues. CDR1 MDHEN and CDR2 SYDVKM come from the germline V gene. The CDR3 DNA is TGTGCCAGCCACGGGGACAGCTACGAGCAGTACTTC. This sequence encodes CASHGDSYEQYF.

V usage is TRBV7-2 and J usage is TRBJ2-1; D is ambiguous. Germline CDR1 is SGHTA and CDR2 is FQGNSA. The V end was cut by 2 bases, the J end by 9 bases, with 14 bases between. The CDR3 has 14 residues. The CDR3 protein is CASSLWGLRIEQFF. DNA for the CDR3: TGTGCCAGCAGCTTATGGGGTCTCCGAATTGAGCAGTTCTTC.

The table lists this clonotype with many counts. V usage is TRBV20-1 and J usage is TRBJ1-5; TRBD1 agrees at 11 bases. The germline V gene encodes CDR1 DFQATT and CDR2 SNEGSKA (reference sequence). This CDR3 region has 16 residues. V lost 0 bases to trimming and J lost 3 bases; unmatched junction nucleotides: 4. This CDR3 reads CSARDWDRGYNQPQHF. The CDR3 DNA follows: TGCAGTGCTAGAGATTGGGACAGGGGGTACAATCAGCCCCAGCATTTT.

This clonotype was seen repeatedly, ten times or more. This chain connects TRBV28 to TRBJ2-7; 11 positions match TRBD1. The length of the CDR3 is 14 residues. Trimming at V came to 4 bases and at J to 6 bases, leaving 5 bases not matched to a gene. Germline CDR1 is MDHEN and CDR2 is SYDVKM. The chain's CDR3 is CASSSTGQGAEQYF. CDR3 DNA: TGTGCCAGCAGTTCCACCGGACAGGGGGCCGAGCAGTACTTC.

As to this clonotype: This may stem from a read error, because a much larger clone lies one nucleotide away. This chain joins TRBV12-3 or TRBV12-4 and TRBJ2-7; D remains unclear. V was clipped by 5 bases and J by 6 bases, with 8 bases between them. This CDR3 has 11 residues. CDR3 in DNA: TGTGCCAGCAGTACAGCCCCCGAGCAGTACTTC. Amino acid sequence: CASSTAPEQYF.

In this sample, this clonotype turned up many times. CDR3 sequence: CASSEQTGSGYTF. Written as DNA, the CDR3 is TGTGCCAGCAGCGAACAGACAGGGAGTGGCTACACCTTC. The gene calls are TRBV12-3 or TRBV12-4 and TRBJ1-2, with TRBD1 identical over 7 bases. J gave up 7 bases and V 6 bases, and 8 bases lay outside the gene matches. This CDR3 contains 13 residues.

This clonotype was picked up many times. The rearrangement links TRBV6-1 to TRBJ2-1, with 11 bases aligning to TRBD2. This CDR3 region has 16 residues. The germline V gene has CDR1 MNHNS and CDR2 SASEGT. Trimming cost V 2 bases and J 9 bases; bases outside gene matches: 9. The DNA of the CDR3 is TGTGCCAGCAGTGAACGGTTAGCGGGAGGGCAGGGTGAGCAGTTCTTC. Translation: CASSERLAGGQGEQFF.

This clonotype showed up just a few times. This chain joins TRBV4-3 and TRBJ2-6; D call uncertain. This CDR3 has 15 amino acids. Germline lookup yields CDR1 LGHNA and CDR2 YSLEER. With 9 bases removed from V and 0 bases from J, the gap between germline ends came to 12 bases. This CDR3 is CASGVVGSGANVLTF. The CDR3 nucleotides are TGCGCCAGTGGAGTGGTCGGCTCTGGGGCCAACGTCCTGACTTTC.

This clonotype was detected ten times or more. The V gene is TRBV20-1, the J gene TRBJ2-1; the match to TRBD2 covers 15 bases. This CDR3 is built from 17 residues. Germline-derived CDR1 and CDR2 are DFQATT and SNEGSKA (reference sequence). J was trimmed by 9 bases and V by 7 bases; bases with no gene match: 16. CDR3 amino acids: CSGPGLAGGTAEGEQFF. DNA of the CDR3: TGCAGTGGCCCGGGACTAGCGGGGGGAACCGCAGAGGGTGAGCAGTTCTTC.

The table lists this clonotype with a few counts. The chain carries TRBV4-1 and TRBJ1-1, with 8 bases identical to TRBD1. V shed 3 bases, J shed 1 base, and the junction held 10 bases outside the gene matches. The CDR3 contains 17 residues. Germline V CDR1 and CDR2: MGHRA, YSYEKL. The CDR3 loop reads CASSQSGTGPQNTEAFF. The DNA for the CDR3 is TGCGCCAGCAGCCAGAGCGGGACAGGCCCCCAGAACACTGAAGCTTTCTTT.

In its sample, this clonotype was seen many times. J is TRBJ2-7 and V is TRBV7-2; a weak D match, TRBD2 (7 bases). The germline V and J ends were trimmed by 5 bases and 3 bases, with 17 bases remaining between them. The V gene's germline CDR1 is SGHTA and CDR2 FQGNSA. This CDR3 spans 15 amino acids. CDR3 DNA sequence: TGTGCCAGCAGCCTGGGGGCGGGAGCAGACTACGAGCAGTACTTC. Amino acids: CASSLGAGADYEQYF.

There are a few counts of this clonotype. V usage is TRBV28 and J usage is TRBJ1-2, with D possibly matching TRBD1 (5 bases). The CDR3 length is 15 residues. The germline gives CDR1 MDHEN, CDR2 SYDVKM. Trimming pared 4 bases from V and 3 bases from J, leaving 15 bases between. The CDR3 bases are TGTGCCAGCAGTTCCAGCCAGGGATCGCACTATGGCTACACCTTC. It translates to CASSSSQGSHYGYTF.

This clonotype was counted ten times or more. The chain combines TRBV3-1 with TRBJ2-7, with D hard to call. Per germline, CDR1 LGHDT and CDR2 YNNKEL (reference sequence). Trimming removed 2 bases at V and 0 bases at J, with 5 bases between. This CDR3 spans 13 amino acids. Here the CDR3 DNA reads TGTGCCAGCAGCCAATATGCCTCCTACGAGCAGTACTTC. Translating it yields CASSQYASYEQYF.

About this clonotype itself: Being one base from a much bigger clone, this may be a read error. V gene TRBV7-9 combines with J gene TRBJ1-4, with TRBD1 matching over 10 bases. Germline-derived CDR1 and CDR2 are SEHNR and FQNEAQ (reference sequence). CDR3 length: 15 residues. With V trimmed by 8 bases and J by 8 bases, 11 bases remained unmatched. For the CDR3, the DNA is TGTGCCAGCGGCTCACCCGGGACAGGGGAAGAAAAACTGTTTTTT. Encoded protein: CASGSPGTGEEKLFF.

This chain uses TRBV25-1 with TRBJ2-2; TRBD2 matches at 8 bases. The CDR3 has 15 residues. CDR1 MGHDK and CDR2 SYGVNS come from the germline V gene. V lost 7 bases to trimming and J lost 1 base; unmatched junction nucleotides: 5. In DNA, the CDR3 is TGTGCCAGCACAGGAACTAGCGGGAACACCGGGGAGCTGTTTTTT. Protein sequence: CASTGTSGNTGELFF.

With respect to this clonotype: A read error may explain this, as a much larger clone is one base away. This rearrangement joins TRBV5-1 to TRBJ1-1, with unresolved D. Germline V CDR1 and CDR2: SGHRS, YFSETQ. This CDR3 comprises 13 residues. The CDR3 DNA is TGCGCCAGCAGCCGTGAAGGGTCGATTGAAGCTTCCTTT. Encoded protein: CASSREGSIEASF. The entire variable domain, with the rest obtained from reference TRBV5-1 and TRBJ1-1, is as follows: KAGVTQTPRYLIKTRGQQVTLSCSPISGHRSVSWYQQTPGQGLQFLFEYFSETQRNKGNFPGRFSGRQFSNSRSEMNVSTLELGDSALYLCASSREGSIEASFGQGTRLTVV.

This chain joins TRBV5-1 and TRBJ2-5; D possibly uses TRBD1 or TRBD2 (6 bases each). V gave up 6 bases and J gave up 2 bases, with 17 bases separating them. The CDR3 covers 15 residues. Germline V CDR1 and CDR2: SGHRS, YFSETQ. CDR3 sequence (DNA): TGCGCCAGCAAGGGGGGAGGCAGTTTTCAAGAGACCCAGTACTTC. Translation: CASKGGGSFQETQYF.

At least ten counts were recorded for this clonotype. The J gene is TRBJ2-3, the V gene TRBV3-1; 7 bases map to TRBD1. From germline, CDR1 is LGHDT and CDR2 YNNKEL (reference sequence). The ends lost 0 bases at V and 4 bases at J; junction bases unmatched: 7. This CDR3 spans 16 amino acids. CDR3 residues: CASSQEVGQGADTQYF. DNA of the CDR3: TGTGCCAGCAGCCAAGAAGTCGGGCAGGGGGCAGATACGCAGTATTTT.

In its sample, this clonotype was seen many times. V is TRBV20-1 and J is TRBJ2-3; TRBD2 agrees at 7 bases. Germline loops: CDR1 DFQATT, CDR2 SNEGSKA (reference sequence). V lost 6 bases to trimming and J lost 6 bases; unmatched junction nucleotides: 6. This CDR3 region has 12 residues. In nucleotides, the CDR3 is TGCAGTGCGGGCGGGAGCTTTGATACGCAGTATTTT. It translates to CSAGGSFDTQYF.

This clonotype was seen at least ten times. The chain carries TRBV18 and TRBJ1-1; weak D call: TRBD1 (5 bases). The CDR3 runs 15 residues. Trimming removed 6 bases from V and 3 bases from J, with 17 bases in between. CDR1 is KGHSH and CDR2 is LQKENI in the germline V gene. The CDR3 loop is CASSPDLGGDTEAFF. The CDR3 DNA follows: TGTGCCAGCTCGCCAGACTTGGGGGGGGACACTGAAGCTTTCTTT.

Notes on this clonotype: A much larger clone lies a single base off, so this may be a read error. V gene TRBV9 combines with J gene TRBJ1-2; possibly TRBD1 for D (5 bases). The CDR3 consists of 11 residues. Germline CDR1 SGDLS, CDR2 YYNGEE. Trimming removed 4 bases from V and 10 bases from J, with 11 bases in between. DNA of the CDR3: TGTGCCAGCAGCCAGGGTTGGGACTACACCTTC. Amino acid sequence: CASSQGWDYTF.

The chain is built from TRBV5-1 and TRBJ2-2; 9 nucleotides align to TRBD1. The germline V gene has CDR1 SGHRS and CDR2 YFSETQ. The length of the CDR3 is 16 residues. J lost 9 bases, V lost 0 bases, and 9 bases had no gene match. The CDR3 sequence: CASSLAPDRGTRELFF. The CDR3 coding sequence is TGCGCCAGCAGCTTGGCCCCAGACAGGGGGACTCGGGAGCTGTTTTTT.

In its sample, this clonotype was seen many times. The gene calls are TRBV6-1 and TRBJ1-2, with D hard to call. The CDR3 is made up of 14 amino acids. Trimming removed 1 base at V and 2 bases at J, with 8 bases between. Germline V gene sequence: CDR1 MNHNS, CDR2 SASEGT. CDR3 DNA sequence: TGTGCCAGCAGTGAAGTAGTCGAGAACTATGGCTACACCTTC. This translates into CASSEVVENYGYTF.

This clonotype has a count of ten or more. The chain has TRBV7-3 and TRBJ2-3; TRBD2 matches at 13 bases. CDR1 SGHTA and CDR2 FQGTGA come from the germline V gene. Trimming removed 3 bases from V and 3 bases from J; junction bases left unmatched: 6. The CDR3 covers 17 residues. CDR3 in amino acids: CASSFTGTSGVTDTQYF. The CDR3 bases are TGTGCCAGCAGCTTCACCGGGACTAGCGGGGTTACAGATACGCAGTATTTT.

The rearrangement links TRBV29-1 to TRBJ1-2; no clear D. Trimming left V 4 bases short and J 5 bases short, with 8 bases between. The CDR3 runs to 11 residues. CDR1 and CDR2 (germline): SQVTM, ANQGSEA. Here the CDR3 DNA reads TGCAGCGTTGGTCAGGAGTATGGCTACACCTTC. As protein: CSVGQEYGYTF. Based on the CDR3 plus reference TRBV29-1 and TRBJ1-2, the full variable domain is SAVISQKPSRDICQRGTSLTIQCQVDSQVTMMFWYRQQPGQSLTLIATANQGSEATYESGFVIDKFPISRPNLTFSTLTVSNMSPEDSSIYLCSVGQEYGYTFGSGTRLTVV.

The chain recombines TRBV20-1 with TRBJ2-1; TRBD1 is a possible D gene (5 bases). Trimming removed 3 bases from V and 9 bases from J, with 6 bases in between. CDR1 is DFQATT and CDR2 is SNEGSKA in the germline V gene (reference sequence). The CDR3 extends over 10 amino acids. The CDR3 nucleotides read TGCAGTGCTAGTAGGGGTGAGCAGTTCTTC. This gives the protein CSASRGEQFF.

There are many counts of this clonotype. This chain joins TRBV2 and TRBJ2-3, with D hard to call. V was clipped by 1 base and J by 3 bases, with 8 bases between them. The length of the CDR3 is 14 residues. The germline gives CDR1 SNHLY, CDR2 FYNNEI. CDR3 coding DNA: TGTGCCAGCAGTGAAGGCAGGTTAACAGATACGCAGTATTTT. Translated, it gives CASSEGRLTDTQYF.

The V call is TRBV7-9, the J call TRBJ1-2, with 10 bases that match TRBD1. Trimming took 1 base from V and 7 from J; bases not matched to a gene: 6. CDR1 and CDR2 from the germline V gene are SEHNR and FQNEAQ (reference sequence). There are 15 residues in the CDR3. CDR3 residues: CASSLDVGTGVGYTF. DNA of the CDR3: TGTGCCAGCAGCTTAGACGTCGGGACAGGGGTTGGCTACACCTTC.

In its sample, this clonotype was seen many times. The chain recombines TRBV10-3 with TRBJ2-5, with no clear D. The V and J ends lost 2 bases and 5 bases respectively, with 15 bases between them. This CDR3 has 15 residues. Germline CDR1 and CDR2: ENHRY and SYGVKD. CDR3 sequence reads: CAISEERATSETQYF. As DNA, the CDR3 is TGTGCCATCAGTGAGGAAAGGGCCACCTCGGAGACCCAGTACTTC.